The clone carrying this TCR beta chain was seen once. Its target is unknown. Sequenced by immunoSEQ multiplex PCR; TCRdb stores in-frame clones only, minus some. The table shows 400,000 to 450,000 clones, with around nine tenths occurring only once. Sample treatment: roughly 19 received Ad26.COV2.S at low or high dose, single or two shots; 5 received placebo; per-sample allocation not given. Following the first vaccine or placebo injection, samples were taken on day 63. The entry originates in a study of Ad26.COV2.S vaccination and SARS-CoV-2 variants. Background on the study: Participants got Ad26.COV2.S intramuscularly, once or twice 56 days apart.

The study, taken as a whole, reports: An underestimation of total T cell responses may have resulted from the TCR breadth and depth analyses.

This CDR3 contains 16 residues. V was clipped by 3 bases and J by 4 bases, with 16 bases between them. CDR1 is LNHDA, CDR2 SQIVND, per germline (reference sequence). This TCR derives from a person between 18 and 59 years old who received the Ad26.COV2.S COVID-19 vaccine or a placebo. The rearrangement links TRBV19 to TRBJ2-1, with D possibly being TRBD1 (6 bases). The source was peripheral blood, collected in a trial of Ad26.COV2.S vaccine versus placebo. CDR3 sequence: CASSIGWDTEYNEQFF. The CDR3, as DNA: TGTGCCAGTAGTATCGGGTGGGACACCGAGTACAATGAGCAGTTCTTC.